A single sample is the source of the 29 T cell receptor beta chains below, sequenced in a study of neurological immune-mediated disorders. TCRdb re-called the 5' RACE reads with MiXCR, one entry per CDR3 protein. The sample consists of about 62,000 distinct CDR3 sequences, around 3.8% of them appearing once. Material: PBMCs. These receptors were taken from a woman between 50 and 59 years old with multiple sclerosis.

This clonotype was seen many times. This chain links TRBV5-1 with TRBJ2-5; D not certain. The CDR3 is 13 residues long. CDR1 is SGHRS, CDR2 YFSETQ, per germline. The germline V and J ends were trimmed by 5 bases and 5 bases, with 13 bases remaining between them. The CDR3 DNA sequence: TGCGCCAGCAGTCCCAGTCCGACGGAGACCCAGTACTTC. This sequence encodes CASSPSPTETQYF.

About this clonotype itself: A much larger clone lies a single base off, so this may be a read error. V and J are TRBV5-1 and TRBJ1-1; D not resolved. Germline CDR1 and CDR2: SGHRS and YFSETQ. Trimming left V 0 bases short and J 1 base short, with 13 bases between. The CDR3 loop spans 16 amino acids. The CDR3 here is CASSLGWQIKNTEAFF. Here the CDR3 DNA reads TGCGCCAGCAGCTTGGGCTGGCAGATAAAGAACACTGAAGCTTTCTTT.

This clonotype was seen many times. The CDR3 DNA follows: TGTGCCAGCAGCCCCCTGTTCAAGGGGGCTTTCTTT. Protein sequence: CASSPLFKGAFF. The chain links TRBV7-2 to TRBJ1-1, with D possibly matching TRBD1 (5 bases). CDR3 size: 12 residues. CDR1 is SGHTA and CDR2 is FQGNSA in the germline V gene. Trimming removed 5 bases at V and 11 bases at J, with 15 bases between.

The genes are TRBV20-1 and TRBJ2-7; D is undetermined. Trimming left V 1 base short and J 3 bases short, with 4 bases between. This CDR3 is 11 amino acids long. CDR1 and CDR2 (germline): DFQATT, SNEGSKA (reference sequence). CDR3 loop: CSARGDYEQYF. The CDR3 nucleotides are TGCAGTGCTAGAGGTGACTACGAGCAGTACTTC.

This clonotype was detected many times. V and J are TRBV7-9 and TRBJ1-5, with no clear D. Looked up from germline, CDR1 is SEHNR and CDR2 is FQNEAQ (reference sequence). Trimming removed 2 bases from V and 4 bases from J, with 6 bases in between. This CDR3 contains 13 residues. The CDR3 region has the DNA TGTGCCAGCAGCTTAAATGAGAATCAGCCCCAGCATTTT. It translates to CASSLNENQPQHF.

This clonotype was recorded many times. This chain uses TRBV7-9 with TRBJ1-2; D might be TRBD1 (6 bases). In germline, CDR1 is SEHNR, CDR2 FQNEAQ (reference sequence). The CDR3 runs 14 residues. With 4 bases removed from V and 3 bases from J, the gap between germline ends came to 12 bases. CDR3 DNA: TGTGCCAGCAGCTCGAGCAGGGGCGACTATGGCTACACCTTC. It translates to CASSSSRGDYGYTF.

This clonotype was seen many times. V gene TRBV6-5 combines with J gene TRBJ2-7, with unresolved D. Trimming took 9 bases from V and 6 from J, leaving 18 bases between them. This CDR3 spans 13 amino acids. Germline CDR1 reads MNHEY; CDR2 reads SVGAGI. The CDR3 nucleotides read TGTGCCAGTACACCCTCTCCAGGCGGCGAGCAGTACTTC. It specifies CASTPSPGGEQYF.

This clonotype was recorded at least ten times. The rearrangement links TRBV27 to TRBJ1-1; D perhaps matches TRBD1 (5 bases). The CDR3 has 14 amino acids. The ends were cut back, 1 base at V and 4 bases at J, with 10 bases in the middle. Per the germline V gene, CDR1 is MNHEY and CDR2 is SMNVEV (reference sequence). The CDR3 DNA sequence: TGTGCCAGCAGTTTATATGGACAAGGCACTGAAGCTTTCTTT. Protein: CASSLYGQGTEAFF.

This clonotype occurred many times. The CDR3 sequence is CASSFLASGSSYEQYF. DNA of the CDR3: TGCGCCAGCAGCTTTCTAGCTAGCGGGAGTTCTTACGAGCAGTACTTC. J is TRBJ2-7 and V is TRBV5-1; 10 bases are a match to TRBD2. Germline trimming cut 2 bases from V and 4 bases from J; bases unmatched to any gene: 9. The CDR3 covers 16 residues. Germline assignment: CDR1 SGHRS and CDR2 YFSETQ.

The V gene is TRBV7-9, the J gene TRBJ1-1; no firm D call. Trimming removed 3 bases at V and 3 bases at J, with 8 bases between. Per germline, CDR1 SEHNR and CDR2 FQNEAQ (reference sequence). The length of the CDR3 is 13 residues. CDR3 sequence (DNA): TGTGCCAGCAGCTTCGGCCTTGACACTGAAGCTTTCTTT. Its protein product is CASSFGLDTEAFF.

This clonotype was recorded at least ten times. CDR3 region: CASNLPGRHNEQFF. The CDR3 DNA reads TGTGCCAGCAACCTCCCGGGACGGCACAATGAGCAGTTCTTC. The V and J genes are TRBV12-3 or TRBV12-4 and TRBJ2-1; TRBD1 or TRBD2 may be the D gene (5 bases each). V lost 7 bases, J lost 5 bases, and 15 bases lay in between. The CDR3 sequence is 14 residues long.

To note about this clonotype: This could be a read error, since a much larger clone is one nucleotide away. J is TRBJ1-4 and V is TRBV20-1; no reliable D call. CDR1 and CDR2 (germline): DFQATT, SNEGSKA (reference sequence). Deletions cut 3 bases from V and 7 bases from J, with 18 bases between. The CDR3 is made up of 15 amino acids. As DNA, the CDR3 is TGCAGTGCTAGGGAGAGCACCAGAACGAGTGAAAAACTGTTTTTT. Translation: CSARESTRTSEKLFF.

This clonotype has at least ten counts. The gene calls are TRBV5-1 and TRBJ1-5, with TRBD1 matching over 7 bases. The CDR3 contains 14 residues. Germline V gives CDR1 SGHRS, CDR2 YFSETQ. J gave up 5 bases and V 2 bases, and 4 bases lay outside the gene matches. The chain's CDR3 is CASSLRQGDQPQHF. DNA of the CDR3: TGCGCCAGCAGCTTACGACAGGGCGATCAGCCCCAGCATTTT.

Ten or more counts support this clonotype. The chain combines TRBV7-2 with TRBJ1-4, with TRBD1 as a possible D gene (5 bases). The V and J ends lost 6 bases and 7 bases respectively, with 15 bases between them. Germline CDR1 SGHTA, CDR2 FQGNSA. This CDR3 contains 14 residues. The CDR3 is CASRPGGKTEKLFF. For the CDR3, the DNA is TGTGCCAGCAGACCGGGGGGGAAGACTGAAAAACTGTTTTTT.

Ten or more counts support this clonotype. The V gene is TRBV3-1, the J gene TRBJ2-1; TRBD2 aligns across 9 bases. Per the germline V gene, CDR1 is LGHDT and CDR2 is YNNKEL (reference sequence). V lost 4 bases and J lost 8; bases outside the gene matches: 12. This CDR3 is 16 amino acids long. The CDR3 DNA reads TGTGCCAGCAGCCCTGCCTTAGCGGGAGTGTCCGATGAGCAGTTCTTC. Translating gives CASSPALAGVSDEQFF.

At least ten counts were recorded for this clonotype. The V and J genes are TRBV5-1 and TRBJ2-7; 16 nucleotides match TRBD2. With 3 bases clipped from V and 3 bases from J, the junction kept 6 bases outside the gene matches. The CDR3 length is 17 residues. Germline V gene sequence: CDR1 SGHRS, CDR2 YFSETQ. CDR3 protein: CASSSGTSGRAVYEQYF. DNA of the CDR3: TGCGCCAGCAGCTCCGGGACTAGCGGGAGGGCCGTCTACGAGCAGTACTTC.

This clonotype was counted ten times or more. The CDR3 DNA reads TGTGCCAGCAGCTCTGACATTAGCACAGATACGCAGTATTTT. Its translation is CASSSDISTDTQYF. The rearrangement uses TRBV7-9 and TRBJ2-3; D unclear. CDR3 length: 14 amino acids. V dropped 4 bases and J dropped 0 bases, with 8 bases sitting between them. Germline V lookup: CDR1 SEHNR, CDR2 FQNEAQ (reference sequence).

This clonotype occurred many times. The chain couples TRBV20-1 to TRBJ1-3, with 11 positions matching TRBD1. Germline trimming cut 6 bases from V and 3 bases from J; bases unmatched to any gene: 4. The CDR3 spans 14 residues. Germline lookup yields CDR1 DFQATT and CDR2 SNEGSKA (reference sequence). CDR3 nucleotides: TGCAGTGCAATGGACAGGGGGCTTGGAAACACCATATATTTT. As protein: CSAMDRGLGNTIYF.

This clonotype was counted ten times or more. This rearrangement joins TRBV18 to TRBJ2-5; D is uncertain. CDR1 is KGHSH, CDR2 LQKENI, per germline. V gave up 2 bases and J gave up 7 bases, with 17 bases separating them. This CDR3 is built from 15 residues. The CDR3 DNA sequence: TGTGCCAGCTCACCAGACGCAGGAATATACGGGACCCAGTACTTC. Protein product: CASSPDAGIYGTQYF.

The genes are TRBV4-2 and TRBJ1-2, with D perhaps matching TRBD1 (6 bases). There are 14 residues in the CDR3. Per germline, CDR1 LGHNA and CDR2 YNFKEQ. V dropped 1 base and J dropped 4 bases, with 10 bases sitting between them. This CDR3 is CASSQGQGIYGYTF. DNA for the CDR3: TGTGCCAGCAGCCAAGGTCAGGGGATCTATGGCTACACCTTC.

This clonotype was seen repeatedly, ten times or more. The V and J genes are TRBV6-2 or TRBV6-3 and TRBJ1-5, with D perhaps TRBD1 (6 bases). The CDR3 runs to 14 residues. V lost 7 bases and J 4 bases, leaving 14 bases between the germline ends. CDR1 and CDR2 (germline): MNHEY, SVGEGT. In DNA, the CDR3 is TGTGCCAGCACCTCAAGGGGGGTTAATCAGCCCCAGCATTTT. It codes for CASTSRGVNQPQHF.

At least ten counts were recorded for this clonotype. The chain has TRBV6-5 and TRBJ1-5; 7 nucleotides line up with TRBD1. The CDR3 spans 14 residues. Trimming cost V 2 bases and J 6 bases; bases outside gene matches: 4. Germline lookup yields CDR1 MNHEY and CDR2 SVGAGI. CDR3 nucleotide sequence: TGTGCCAGCAGTTACAGAGGGGGCGGTCAGCCCCAGCATTTT. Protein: CASSYRGGGQPQHF.

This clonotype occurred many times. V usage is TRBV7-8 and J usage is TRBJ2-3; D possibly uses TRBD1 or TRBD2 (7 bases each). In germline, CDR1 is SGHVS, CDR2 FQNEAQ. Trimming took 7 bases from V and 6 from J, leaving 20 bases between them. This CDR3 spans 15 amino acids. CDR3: CASTRGRGGEDTQYF. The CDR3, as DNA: TGTGCCAGCACCAGAGGCAGGGGGGGAGAGGATACGCAGTATTTT.

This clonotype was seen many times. CDR3 DNA: TGTGCCAGCCTGTCAGGGAGCTCCTACGAGCAGTACTTC. This sequence encodes CASLSGSSYEQYF. The chain is built from TRBV5-6 and TRBJ2-7, with D perhaps matching TRBD1 or TRBD2 (5 bases each). V was clipped by 7 bases and J by 0 bases, with 11 bases between them. The CDR3 consists of 13 residues. Germline V CDR1 and CDR2: SGHDT, YYEEEE. The full variable domain, in which reference TRBV5-6 and TRBJ2-7 provide the parts outside the CDR3, is DAGVTQSPTHLIKTRGQQVTLRCSPKSGHDTVSWYQQALGQGPQFIFQYYEEEERQRGNFPDRFSGHQFPNYSSELNVNALLLGDSALYLCASLSGSSYEQYFGPGTRLTVT.

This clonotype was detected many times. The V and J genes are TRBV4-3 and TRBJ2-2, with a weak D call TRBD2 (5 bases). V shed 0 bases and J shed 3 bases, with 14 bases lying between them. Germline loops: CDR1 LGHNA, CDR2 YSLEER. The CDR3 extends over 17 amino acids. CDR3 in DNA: TGCGCCAGCAGCCAAGAGTTCGTAGCGTGGGACACCGGGGAGCTGTTTTTT. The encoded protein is CASSQEFVAWDTGELFF.

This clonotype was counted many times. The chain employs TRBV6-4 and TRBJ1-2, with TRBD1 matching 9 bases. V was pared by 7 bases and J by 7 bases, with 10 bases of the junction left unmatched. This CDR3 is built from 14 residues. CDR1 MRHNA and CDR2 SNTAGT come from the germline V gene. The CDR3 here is CASTPTPGQGGYTF. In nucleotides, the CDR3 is TGTGCCAGCACTCCAACTCCGGGACAGGGTGGCTACACCTTC.

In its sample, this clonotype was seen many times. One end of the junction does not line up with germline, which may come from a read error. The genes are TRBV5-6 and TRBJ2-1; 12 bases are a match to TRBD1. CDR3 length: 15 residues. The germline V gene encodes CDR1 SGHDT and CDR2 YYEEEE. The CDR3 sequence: CASSVPGQGANGQFF. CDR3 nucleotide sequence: TGTGCCAGCAGCGTTCCGGGACAGGGGGCAAATGGGCAGTTCTTC.

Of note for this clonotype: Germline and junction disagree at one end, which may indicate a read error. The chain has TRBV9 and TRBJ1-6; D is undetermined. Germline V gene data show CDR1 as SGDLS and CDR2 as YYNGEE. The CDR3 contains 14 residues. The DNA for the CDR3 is TGTGCCAGCAGCCCCGGACGGCCTGGATCACCCCTCAACTTT. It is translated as CASSPGRPGSPLNF.

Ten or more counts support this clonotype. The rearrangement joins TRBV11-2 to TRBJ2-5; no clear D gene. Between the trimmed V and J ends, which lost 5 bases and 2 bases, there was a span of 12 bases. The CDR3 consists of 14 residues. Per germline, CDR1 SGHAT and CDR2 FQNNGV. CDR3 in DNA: TGTGCCAGCAGCCCAGTGGCGGAGCAAGAGACCCAGTACTTC. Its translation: CASSPVAEQETQYF.